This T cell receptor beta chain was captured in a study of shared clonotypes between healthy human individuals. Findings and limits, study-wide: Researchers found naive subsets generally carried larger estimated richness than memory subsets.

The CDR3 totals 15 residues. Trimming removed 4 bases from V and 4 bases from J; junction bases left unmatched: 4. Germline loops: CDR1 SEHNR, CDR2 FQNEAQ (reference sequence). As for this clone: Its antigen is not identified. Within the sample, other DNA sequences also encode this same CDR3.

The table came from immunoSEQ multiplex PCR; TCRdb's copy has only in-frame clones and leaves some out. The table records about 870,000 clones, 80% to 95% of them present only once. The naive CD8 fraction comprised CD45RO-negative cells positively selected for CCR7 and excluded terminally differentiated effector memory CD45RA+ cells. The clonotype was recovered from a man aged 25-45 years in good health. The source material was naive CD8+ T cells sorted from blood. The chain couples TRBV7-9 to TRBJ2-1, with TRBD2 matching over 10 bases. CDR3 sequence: CASSSSGRGYNEQFF. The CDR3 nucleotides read TGTGCCAGCAGCTCCAGCGGGAGGGGGTACAATGAGCAGTTCTTC.